This T cell receptor (beta chain) was documented in a study of blood T cell repertoires in COVID-19. Study-level background: Sites across the United States, Italy and Spain contributed samples from acute and convalescent COVID-19. PBMCs, B-cell-depleted T cells, or T cells provided the cDNA or gDNA that made up the material.

Germline CDR1 reads SNHLY; CDR2 reads FYNNEI. V lost 1 base and J lost 8, with 8 bases in between. CDR3 length equals 12 residues. Per the authors' pipeline: Amplification of reference gene primers was used by the study to estimate nucleated cell counts. Profiled with immunoSEQ multiplex PCR; TCRdb holds only in-frame clones, not every one. The V and J calls and clone size are taken from that table; D and trimming were inferred from the DNA. The sample has about 170,000 clones; just under 85% are singletons. The rearrangement links TRBV2 to TRBJ1-2, with D hard to call. Material for sequencing was peripheral blood. This TCR was sampled from a man aged 40-49 years who had recovered from COVID-19. CDR3 amino acids: CASSEGVPGYTF. CDR3 bases: TGTGCCAGCAGTGAAGGAGTACCGGGCTACACCTTC.